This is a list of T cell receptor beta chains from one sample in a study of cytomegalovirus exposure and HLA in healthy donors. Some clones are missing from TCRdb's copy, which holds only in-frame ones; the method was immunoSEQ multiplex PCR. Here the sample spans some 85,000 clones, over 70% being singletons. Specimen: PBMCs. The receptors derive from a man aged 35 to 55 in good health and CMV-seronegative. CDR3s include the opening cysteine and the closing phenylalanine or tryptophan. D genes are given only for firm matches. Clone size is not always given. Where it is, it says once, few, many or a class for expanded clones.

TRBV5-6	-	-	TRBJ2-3	TGTGCCAGCAGCGGGCGTGATACGCAGTATTTT	CASSGRDTQYF
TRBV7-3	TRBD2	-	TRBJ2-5	TGTGCCAGCAGCTTAACTTACGGGGGGGAGCAGTACTTC	CASSLTYGGEQYF
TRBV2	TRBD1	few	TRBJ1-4	TGTGCCAGCACCGGACAGGGAACAACTAATGAAAAACTGTTTTTT	CASTGQGTTNEKLFF
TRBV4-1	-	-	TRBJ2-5	TGCGCCAGCAGCCAAGACTTGTCGCAAGAGACCCAGTACTTC	CASSQDLSQETQYF
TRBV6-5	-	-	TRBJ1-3	TGTGCCAGCACCCTGGGAAACACCATATATTTT	CASTLGNTIYF
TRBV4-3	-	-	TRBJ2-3	TGCGCCAGCAGCCAAGTGGGGGCCGCTCGGGGAGATACGCAGTATTTT	CASSQVGAARGDTQYF
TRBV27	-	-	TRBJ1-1	TGTGCCAGCAGTTTACAGAAGATCAACACTGAAGCTTTCTTT	CASSLQKINTEAFF
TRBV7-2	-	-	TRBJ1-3	TGTGCCAGCAGCTTAGGGGGCACCTCTGGAAACACCATATATTTT	CASSLGGTSGNTIYF
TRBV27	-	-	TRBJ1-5	TGTGCCAGCAGACAGGGCGGTCAGCCCCAGCATTTT	CASRQGGQPQHF
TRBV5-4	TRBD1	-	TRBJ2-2	TGTGCCAGCAGCTCCTACAGGGGCGCGAACACCGGGGAGCTGTTTTTT	CASSSYRGANTGELFF
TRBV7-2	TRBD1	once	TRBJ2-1	TGTGCCAGCAGCTACAGGGGCAGCTACAATGAGCAGTTCTTC	CASSYRGSYNEQFF
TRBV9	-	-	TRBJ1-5	TGTGCCAGCAGCGTAGGGGGGCAGTTTAATCAGCCCCAGCATTTT	CASSVGGQFNQPQHF
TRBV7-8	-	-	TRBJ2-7	TGTGCCAGCAGCGGAGGTCGTTGGGGGCACGAGCAGTACTTC	CASSGGRWGHEQYF
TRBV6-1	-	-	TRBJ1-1	TGTGCCAGCAGTGAAGAACCAGGGCGTGCAGCTTTCTTT	CASSEEPGRAAFF
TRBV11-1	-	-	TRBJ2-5	TGTGCCAGCAGCTTAGGGGCGGGGGAGACCCAGTACTTC	CASSLGAGETQYF
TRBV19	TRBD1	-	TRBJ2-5	TGTGCCAGTAGTATTACCCAGGGGGCCCTTCAAGAGACCCAGTACTTC	CASSITQGALQETQYF
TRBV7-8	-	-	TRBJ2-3	TGTGCCAGCAGCTCCCGGGACTGGTCCACAGATACGCAGTATTTT	CASSSRDWSTDTQYF